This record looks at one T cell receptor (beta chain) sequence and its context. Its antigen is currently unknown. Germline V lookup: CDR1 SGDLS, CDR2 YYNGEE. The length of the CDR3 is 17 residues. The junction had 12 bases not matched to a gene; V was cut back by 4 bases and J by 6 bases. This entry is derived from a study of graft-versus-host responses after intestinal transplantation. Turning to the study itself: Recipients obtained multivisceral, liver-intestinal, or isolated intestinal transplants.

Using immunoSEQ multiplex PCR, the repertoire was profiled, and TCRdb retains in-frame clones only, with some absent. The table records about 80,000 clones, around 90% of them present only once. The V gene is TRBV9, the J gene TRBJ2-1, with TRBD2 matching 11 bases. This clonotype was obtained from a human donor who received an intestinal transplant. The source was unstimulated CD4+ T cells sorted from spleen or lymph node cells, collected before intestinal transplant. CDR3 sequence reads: CASSPHQGLAAGNEQFF. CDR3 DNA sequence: TGTGCCAGCAGCCCACACCAGGGACTAGCGGCCGGCAATGAGCAGTTCTTC.